This T cell receptor beta chain is from a study of T-cell memory formation after mild COVID-19. Study-wide points: Clones contracting day 15 to 85 were balanced CD4/CD8; later expanders leaned CD4+.

The CDR3 has 16 residues. Germline CDR1 and CDR2: SGHRS and YFSETQ. Trimming left V 5 bases short and J 1 base short, with 18 bases between. On this clonotype: As yet, its antigen is unknown.

Researchers used 5'RACE with constant-segment primers to make TCR alpha and TCR beta cDNA libraries that carry sample barcodes and UMIs. In TCRdb, the 5' RACE reads were re-called with MiXCR into one record per CDR3 protein. Seen here are fewer than 700,000 distinct CDR3 sequences, more than 15% observed once, and the top ten hold 12%. The chain is built from TRBV5-1 and TRBJ1-1; perhaps TRBD1 as D (6 bases). Sequencing used PBMCs or a T cell subset sorted from them (not recorded which). This sequence was found in an adult woman who had mild COVID-19 (a few samples of this study predate the infection). Cell type and time point are not known. The CDR3 loop is CASRKRETGWNTEAFF. CDR3 coding DNA: TGCGCCAGCAGAAAGCGAGAGACAGGCTGGAACACTGAAGCTTTCTTT.